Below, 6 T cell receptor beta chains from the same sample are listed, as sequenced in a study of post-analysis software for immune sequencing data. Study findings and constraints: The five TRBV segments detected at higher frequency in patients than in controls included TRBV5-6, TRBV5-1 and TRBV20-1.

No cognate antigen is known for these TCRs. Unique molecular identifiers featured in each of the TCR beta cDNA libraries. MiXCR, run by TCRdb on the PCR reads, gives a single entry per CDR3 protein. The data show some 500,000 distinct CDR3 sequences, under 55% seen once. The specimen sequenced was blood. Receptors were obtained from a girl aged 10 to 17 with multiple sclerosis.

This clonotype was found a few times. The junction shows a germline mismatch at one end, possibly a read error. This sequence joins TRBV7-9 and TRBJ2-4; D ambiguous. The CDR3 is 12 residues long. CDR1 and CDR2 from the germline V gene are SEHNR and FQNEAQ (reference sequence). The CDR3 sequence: CASSLDASAKDF. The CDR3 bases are TGTGCCAGCAGCTTAGACGCTTCCGCTAAGGACTTC.

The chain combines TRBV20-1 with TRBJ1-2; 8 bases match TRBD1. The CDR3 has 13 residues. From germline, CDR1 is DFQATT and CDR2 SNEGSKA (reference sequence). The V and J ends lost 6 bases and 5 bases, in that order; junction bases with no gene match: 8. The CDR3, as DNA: TGCAGTGCGGGACAGGCCGCTGGTTATGGCTACACCTTC. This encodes CSAGQAAGYGYTF.

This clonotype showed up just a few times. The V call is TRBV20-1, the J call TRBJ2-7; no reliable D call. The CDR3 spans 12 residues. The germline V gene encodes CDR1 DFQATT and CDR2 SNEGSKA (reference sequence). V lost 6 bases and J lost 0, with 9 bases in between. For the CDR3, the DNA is TGCAGTGCCCCTTCGGCCTCCTACGAGCAGTACTTC. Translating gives CSAPSASYEQYF.

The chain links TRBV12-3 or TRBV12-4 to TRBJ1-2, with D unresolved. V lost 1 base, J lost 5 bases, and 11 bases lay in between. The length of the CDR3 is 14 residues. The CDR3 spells CASSLVGSEYGYTF. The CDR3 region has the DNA TGTGCCAGCAGTTTAGTCGGCAGCGAGTATGGCTACACCTTC.

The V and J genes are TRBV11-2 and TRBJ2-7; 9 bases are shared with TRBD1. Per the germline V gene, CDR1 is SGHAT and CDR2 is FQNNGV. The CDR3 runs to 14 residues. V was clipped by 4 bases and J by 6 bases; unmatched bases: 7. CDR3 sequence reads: CASSSGQGWVEQYF. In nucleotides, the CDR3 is TGTGCCAGCAGCTCGGGACAGGGTTGGGTCGAGCAGTACTTC.

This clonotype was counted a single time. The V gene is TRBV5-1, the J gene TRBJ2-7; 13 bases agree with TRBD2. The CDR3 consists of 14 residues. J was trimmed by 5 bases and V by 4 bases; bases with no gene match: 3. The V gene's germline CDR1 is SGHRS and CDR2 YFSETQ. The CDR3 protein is CASSTSGREDEQYF. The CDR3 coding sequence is TGCGCCAGCAGCACTAGCGGGAGGGAGGACGAGCAGTACTTC.